These 14 T cell receptor beta chains came from one sample sequenced in a study of blood T cells in healthy people across ages. Next came a second PCR, run for about 7 to 12 cycles, which used a sample-barcoded 5' primer along with a J-beta primer mix. TCRdb itself ran the 5' RACE reads through MiXCR, one entry per CDR3 protein. The data contain 750,000 to 950,000 distinct CDR3 sequences, roughly 50% of them singletons. Sequenced sample: blood. Receptors originate from a man of 80 years or more in good health.

A few counts support this clonotype. The chain recombines TRBV30 with TRBJ2-7, with D perhaps TRBD1 (5 bases). The CDR3 is made up of 13 amino acids. Germline V lookup: CDR1 GTSNPN, CDR2 SVGIG (reference sequence). Trimming stripped 2 bases from V and 2 bases from J, with 10 bases between. The CDR3 region is CAWSSGIPYEQYF. The CDR3 DNA follows: TGTGCCTGGAGTTCAGGGATCCCCTACGAGCAGTACTTC.

The chain employs TRBV29-1 and TRBJ1-2; TRBD1 is a possible D gene (6 bases). Trimming removed 7 bases from V and 7 bases from J, with 13 bases in between. This CDR3 has 11 residues. Germline V gives CDR1 SQVTM, CDR2 ANQGSEA. DNA for the CDR3: TGCAGCGGTGGGGGGGCAGTTGGCTACACCTTC. Its translation: CSGGGAVGYTF.

The rearrangement uses TRBV20-1 and TRBJ2-7; a weak D match, TRBD2 (6 bases). Trimming took off 4 bases at V and 2 bases at J, with 18 bases between the two ends. The CDR3 is 15 residues long. CDR1 is DFQATT and CDR2 is SNEGSKA in the germline V gene (reference sequence). DNA of the CDR3: TGCAGTGCTACACCGGCTTCGGGACTTACCTACGAGCAGTACTTC. Translating it yields CSATPASGLTYEQYF.

CDR3 residues: CASSEWGRPTNILAKNIQYF. The CDR3 DNA follows: TGTGCCAGCAGTGAATGGGGCAGGCCTACCAACATCCTAGCCAAAAACATTCAGTACTTC. V usage is TRBV2 and J usage is TRBJ2-4, with a weak D call TRBD1 (5 bases). The length of the CDR3 is 20 residues. The ends were cut back, 2 bases at V and 0 bases at J, with 23 bases in the middle. Per the germline V gene, CDR1 is SNHLY and CDR2 is FYNNEI.

The CDR3 coding sequence is TGTGCCATCAGTGAGTCCTCGACTAGCGGGATGGTTGAGCAGTTCTTC. Amino acid sequence: CAISESSTSGMVEQFF. The chain employs TRBV10-3 and TRBJ2-1; 11 bases are a match to TRBD2. The CDR3 totals 16 residues. The germline V gene encodes CDR1 ENHRY and CDR2 SYGVKD. V shed 0 bases and J 9 bases; nucleotides not matched to a gene: 7.

The chain couples TRBV24-1 to TRBJ1-2, with 7 bases lining up with TRBD1. The CDR3 is 13 residues long. The J segment lost 8 bases and the V segment lost 5 bases, leaving 7 bases of the junction unmatched. Germline V CDR1 and CDR2: KGHDR, SFDVKD. DNA for the CDR3: TGTGCCACCAGTGCCCGGGACAGTATGGGCTACACCTTC. This codes for CATSARDSMGYTF.

This clonotype occurred a few times. The gene calls are TRBV4-1 and TRBJ1-4; D call uncertain. Germline V gives CDR1 MGHRA, CDR2 YSYEKL. The CDR3 extends over 17 amino acids. Trimming took off 5 bases at V and 0 bases at J, with 16 bases between the two ends. The chain's CDR3 is CASSSIRHTPTNEKLFF. In DNA, the CDR3 is TGCGCCAGCAGCTCGATCCGACACACTCCAACTAATGAAAAACTGTTTTTT.

This clonotype was observed a single time. The J gene is TRBJ2-7, the V gene TRBV7-8; D is perhaps TRBD2 (5 bases). Germline lookup yields CDR1 SGHVS and CDR2 FQNEAQ. V shed 1 base and J shed 3 bases, with 10 bases lying between them. There are 14 residues in the CDR3. CDR3 amino acids: CASSLGPDFYEQYF. Here the CDR3 DNA reads TGTGCCAGCAGCTTAGGACCGGACTTCTACGAGCAGTACTTC.

The V call is TRBV7-2, the J call TRBJ1-2; weak D call: TRBD1 (5 bases). V lost 1 base to trimming and J lost 1 base, with 19 bases between them. Germline V gene sequence: CDR1 SGHTA, CDR2 FQGNSA. The CDR3 has 18 residues. The CDR3 DNA reads TGTGCCAGCAGCTTAGAGGACGGGGCAGGCCGACTTAACTATGGCTACACCTTC. Encoded protein: CASSLEDGAGRLNYGYTF.

V is TRBV29-1 and J is TRBJ2-3; weak D call: TRBD2 (5 bases). Germline assignment: CDR1 SQVTM and CDR2 ANQGSEA. Trimming shortened V by 6 bases and J by 2 bases, and 9 bases separated the two germline ends. The CDR3 sequence is 12 residues long. CDR3 sequence: CSVQDFTDTQYF. CDR3 nucleotides: TGCAGCGTCCAGGACTTCACAGATACGCAGTATTTT.

This clonotype was counted between two and nine times. V usage is TRBV7-6 and J usage is TRBJ2-2; D might be TRBD2 (7 bases). The V gene's germline CDR1 is SGHVS and CDR2 FNYEAQ. The CDR3 is 17 residues long. Trimming removed 2 bases from V and 1 base from J, with 14 bases in between. The CDR3 region has the DNA TGTGCCAGCAGCTTACGGTCGGGGGGCAAGAACACCGGGGAGCTGTTTTTT. Encoded protein: CASSLRSGGKNTGELFF.

The gene calls are TRBV12-3 or TRBV12-4 and TRBJ2-1; tentatively, D is TRBD2 (5 bases). The CDR3 has 12 residues. V lost 6 bases and J lost 10, with 13 bases in between. The CDR3, as DNA: TGTGCCAGCAGAGTACTAGGGCAGGAGCAGTTCTTC. Its protein is CASRVLGQEQFF.

The V and J genes are TRBV6-5 and TRBJ1-2; possible D gene TRBD1, 6 bases. The length of the CDR3 is 17 residues. Per the germline V gene, CDR1 is MNHEY and CDR2 is SVGAGI. V lost 3 bases to trimming and J lost 7 bases, with 24 bases between them. The DNA for the CDR3 is TGTGCCAGCAGTTATTCCTCCCGTGTTGGGGGCCATGGTGGCTACACCTTC. This encodes CASSYSSRVGGHGGYTF.

The chain has TRBV5-1 and TRBJ2-1; 7 bases match TRBD2. Germline V gives CDR1 SGHRS, CDR2 YFSETQ. The J segment lost 3 bases and the V segment lost 3 bases, leaving 9 bases of the junction unmatched. The CDR3 runs to 16 residues. As DNA, the CDR3 is TGCGCCAGCAGCTCCCACGTCGGCGGGAGCTACAATGAGCAGTTCTTC. Its translation: CASSSHVGGSYNEQFF.